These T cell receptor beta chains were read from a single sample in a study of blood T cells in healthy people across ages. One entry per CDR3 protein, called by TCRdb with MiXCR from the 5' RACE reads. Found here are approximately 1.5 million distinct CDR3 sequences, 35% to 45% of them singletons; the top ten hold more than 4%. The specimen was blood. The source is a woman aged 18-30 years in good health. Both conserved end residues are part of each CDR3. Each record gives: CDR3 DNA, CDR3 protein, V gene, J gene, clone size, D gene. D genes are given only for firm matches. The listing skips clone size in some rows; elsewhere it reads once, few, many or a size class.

TGTGCCAGCACCGCGACAGGGGCGAACACTGAAGCTTTCTTT	CASTATGANTEAFF	TRBV25-1	TRBJ1-1	-	TRBD1
TGTGCCAGCAGTTTACTCAGGACGATAGGTTCAGATACGCAGTATTTT	CASSLLRTIGSDTQYF	TRBV27	TRBJ2-3	-	-
TGCAGTGCTAGAGGACTAGGGAACACAGATACGCAGTATTTT	CSARGLGNTDTQYF	TRBV20-1	TRBJ2-3	-	-
TGTGCCAGCAGACGGACGCCATCCTACGAGCAGTACTTC	CASRRTPSYEQYF	TRBV12-3/TRBV12-4	TRBJ2-7	-	-
TGTGCCAGCAGTAACAGGGCAGGATGGAACTATGGCTACACCTTC	CASSNRAGWNYGYTF	TRBV7-2	TRBJ1-2	-	-
TGTGCCAGCAGCCCACATAGCGGGGGATTCACAGATACGCAGTATTTT	CASSPHSGGFTDTQYF	TRBV3-1	TRBJ2-3	few	TRBD2
TGTGCCAGCACCCTTGTGGGGAGCAGCTCCTACGAGCAGTACTTC	CASTLVGSSSYEQYF	TRBV28	TRBJ2-7	-	-
TGTGCCAGCAGCACGGGACGAAATCAGCCCCAGCATTTT	CASSTGRNQPQHF	TRBV7-2	TRBJ1-5	many	-
TGTGCCAGCAGCCATAGGTACAGGGAATCTCCCAATACGATGCAGTACTTC	CASSHRYRESPNTMQYF	TRBV3-1	TRBJ2-5	-	-
TGTGCCGGCAACTTAACGACTAGGGAGGCTACAGATACGCAGTATTTT	CAGNLTTREATDTQYF	TRBV7-2	TRBJ2-3	once	-
TGTGCCAGCCAGCCCGGCGGGGGTGATCAGCCCCAGCATTTT	CASQPGGGDQPQHF	TRBV28	TRBJ1-5	-	-
TGTGCCAGCAGCGGAGGACAGAATTTGAACACTGAAGCTTTCTTT	CASSGGQNLNTEAFF	TRBV6-1	TRBJ1-1	-	-
TGCGCCAGCAGCCAAGAGGGCAGATACTATGGCTACACCTTC	CASSQEGRYYGYTF	TRBV4-3	TRBJ1-2	-	-
TGCGCCAGCAGCGCGGGACATAACACTGAAGCTTTCTTT	CASSAGHNTEAFF	TRBV5-1	TRBJ1-1	once	-
TGTGCCAGCAGTTACTATGCGGGAGCACCCTACGAGCAGTACTTC	CASSYYAGAPYEQYF	TRBV6-5	TRBJ2-7	-	TRBD2
TGTGCCACAGAGGGAGGCCCAGACAGCCTTGGAAACACCATATATTTT	CATEGGPDSLGNTIYF	TRBV24-1	TRBJ1-3	-	-
TGTGCCAGCAGCCACCTGGCCCCACAGGGGGACTATGGCTACACCTTC	CASSHLAPQGDYGYTF	TRBV3-1	TRBJ1-2	-	TRBD1
TGTGCCAGCAGCTTAGGGGATCGGGTTGGGGATGAGCAGTTCTTC	CASSLGDRVGDEQFF	TRBV7-9	TRBJ2-1	-	-
TGTGCCAGCACCGACCTGACAGGACCCTATGGCTACACCTTC	CASTDLTGPYGYTF	TRBV27	TRBJ1-2	-	-